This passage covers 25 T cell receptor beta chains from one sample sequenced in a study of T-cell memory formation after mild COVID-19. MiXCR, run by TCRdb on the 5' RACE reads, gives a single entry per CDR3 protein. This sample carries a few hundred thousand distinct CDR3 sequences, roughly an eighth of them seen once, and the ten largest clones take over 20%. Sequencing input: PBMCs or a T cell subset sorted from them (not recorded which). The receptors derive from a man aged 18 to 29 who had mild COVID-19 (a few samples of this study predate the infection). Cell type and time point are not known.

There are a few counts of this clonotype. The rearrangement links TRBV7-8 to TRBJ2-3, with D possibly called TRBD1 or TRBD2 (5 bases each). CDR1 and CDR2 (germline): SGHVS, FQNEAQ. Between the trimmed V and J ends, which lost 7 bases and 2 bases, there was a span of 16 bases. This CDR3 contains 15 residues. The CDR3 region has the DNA TGTGCCAGCATCGACCCGGGACGGCCCACAGATACGCAGTATTTT. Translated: CASIDPGRPTDTQYF.

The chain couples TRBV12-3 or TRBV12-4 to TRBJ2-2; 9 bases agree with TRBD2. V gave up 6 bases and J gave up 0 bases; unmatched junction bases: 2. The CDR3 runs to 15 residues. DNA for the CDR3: TGTGCCAGCAGGACTAGCGGCTCGAACACCGGGGAGCTGTTTTTT. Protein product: CASRTSGSNTGELFF.

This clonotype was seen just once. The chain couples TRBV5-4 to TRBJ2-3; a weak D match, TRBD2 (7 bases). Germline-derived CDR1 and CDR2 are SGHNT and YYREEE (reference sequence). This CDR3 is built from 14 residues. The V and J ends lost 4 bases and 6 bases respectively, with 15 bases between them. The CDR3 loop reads CASSGWGGADTQYF. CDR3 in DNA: TGTGCCAGCAGCGGCTGGGGGGGGGCGGATACGCAGTATTTT.

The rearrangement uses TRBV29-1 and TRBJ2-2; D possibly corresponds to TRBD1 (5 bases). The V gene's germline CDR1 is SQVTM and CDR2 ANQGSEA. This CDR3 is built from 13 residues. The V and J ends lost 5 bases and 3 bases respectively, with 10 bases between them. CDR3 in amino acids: CSVNGADTGELFF. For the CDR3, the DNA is TGCAGCGTTAATGGGGCGGACACCGGGGAGCTGTTTTTT.

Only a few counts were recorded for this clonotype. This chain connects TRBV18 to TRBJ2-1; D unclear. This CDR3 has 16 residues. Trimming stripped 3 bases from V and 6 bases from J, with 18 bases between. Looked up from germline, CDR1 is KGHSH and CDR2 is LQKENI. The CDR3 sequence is CASSPPTSATVNEQFF. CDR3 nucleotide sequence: TGTGCCAGCTCACCTCCGACTTCAGCCACGGTCAATGAGCAGTTCTTC.

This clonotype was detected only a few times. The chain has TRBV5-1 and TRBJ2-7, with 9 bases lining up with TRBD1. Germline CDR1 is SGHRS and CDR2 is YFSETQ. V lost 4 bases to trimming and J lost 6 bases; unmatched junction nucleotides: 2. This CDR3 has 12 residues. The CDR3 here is CASSETGGEQYV. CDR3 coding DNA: TGCGCCAGCAGCGAGACAGGGGGCGAGCAGTACGTC.

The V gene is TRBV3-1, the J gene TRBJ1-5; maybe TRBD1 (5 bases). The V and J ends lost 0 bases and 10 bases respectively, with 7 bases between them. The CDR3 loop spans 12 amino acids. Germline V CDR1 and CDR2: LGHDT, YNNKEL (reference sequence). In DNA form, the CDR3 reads TGTGCCAGCAGCCAAGAGGGGCCCCCCCAGCATTTT. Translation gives CASSQEGPPQHF. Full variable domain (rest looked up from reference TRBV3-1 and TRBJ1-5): DTAVSQTPKYLVTQMGNDKSIKCEQNLGHDTMYWYKQDSKKFLKIMFSYNNKELIINETVPNRFSPKSPDKAHLNLHINSLELGDSAVYFCASSQEGPPQHFGDGTRLSIL.

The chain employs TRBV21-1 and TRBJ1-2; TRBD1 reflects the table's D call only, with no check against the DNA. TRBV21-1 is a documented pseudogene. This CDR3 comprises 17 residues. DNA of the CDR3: TGTGCCAGCAGCTTCCGGGACAGGGCACTATCTAACTATGGCTACACCTTC. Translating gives CASSFRDRALSNYGYTF.

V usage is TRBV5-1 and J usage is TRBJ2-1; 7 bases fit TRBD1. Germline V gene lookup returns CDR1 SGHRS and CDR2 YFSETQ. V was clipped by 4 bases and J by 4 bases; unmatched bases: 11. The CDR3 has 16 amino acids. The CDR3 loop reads CASSPEPGDRYNEQFF. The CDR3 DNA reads TGCGCCAGCAGCCCGGAACCCGGGGACAGATACAATGAGCAGTTCTTC. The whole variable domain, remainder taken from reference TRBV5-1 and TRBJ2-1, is KAGVTQTPRYLIKTRGQQVTLSCSPISGHRSVSWYQQTPGQGLQFLFEYFSETQRNKGNFPGRFSGRQFSNSRSEMNVSTLELGDSALYLCASSPEPGDRYNEQFFGPGTRLTVL.

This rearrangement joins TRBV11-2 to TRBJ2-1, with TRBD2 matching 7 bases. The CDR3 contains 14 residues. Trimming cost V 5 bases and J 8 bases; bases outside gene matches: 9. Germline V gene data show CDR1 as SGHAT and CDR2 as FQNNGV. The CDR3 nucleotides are TGTGCCAGCAGCCCCGGGGGGTATATCGATGAGCAGTTCTTC. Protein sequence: CASSPGGYIDEQFF.

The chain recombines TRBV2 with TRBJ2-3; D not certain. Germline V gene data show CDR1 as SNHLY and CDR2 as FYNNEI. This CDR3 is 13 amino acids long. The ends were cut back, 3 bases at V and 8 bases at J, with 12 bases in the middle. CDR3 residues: CASSESAWGTQYF. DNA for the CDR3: TGTGCCAGCAGTGAGTCCGCCTGGGGTACGCAGTATTTT. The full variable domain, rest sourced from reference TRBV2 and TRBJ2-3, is EPEVTQTPSHQVTQMGQEVILRCVPISNHLYFYWYRQILGQKVEFLVSFYNNEISEKSEIFDDQFSVERPDGSNFTLKIRSTKLEDSAMYFCASSESAWGTQYFGPGTRLTVL.

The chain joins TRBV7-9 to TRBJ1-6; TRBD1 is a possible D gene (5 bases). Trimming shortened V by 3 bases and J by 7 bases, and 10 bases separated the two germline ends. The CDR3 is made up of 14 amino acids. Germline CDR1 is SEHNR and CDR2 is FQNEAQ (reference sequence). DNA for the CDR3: TGTGCCAGCAGCTTCCAGGGATTGAATTCACCCCTCCACTTT. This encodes CASSFQGLNSPLHF.

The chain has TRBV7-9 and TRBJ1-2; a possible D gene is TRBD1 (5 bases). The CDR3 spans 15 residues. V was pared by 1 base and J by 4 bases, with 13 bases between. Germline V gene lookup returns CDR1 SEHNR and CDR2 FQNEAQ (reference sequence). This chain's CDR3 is CASSLDAGRAYGYTF. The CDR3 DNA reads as TGTGCCAGCAGCTTAGATGCAGGCAGGGCCTATGGCTACACCTTC.

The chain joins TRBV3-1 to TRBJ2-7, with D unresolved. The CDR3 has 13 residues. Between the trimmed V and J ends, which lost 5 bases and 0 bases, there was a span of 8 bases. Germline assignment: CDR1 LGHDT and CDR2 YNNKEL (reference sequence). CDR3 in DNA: TGTGCCAGCAGCTATGAAAACTCCTACGAGCAGTACTTC. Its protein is CASSYENSYEQYF.

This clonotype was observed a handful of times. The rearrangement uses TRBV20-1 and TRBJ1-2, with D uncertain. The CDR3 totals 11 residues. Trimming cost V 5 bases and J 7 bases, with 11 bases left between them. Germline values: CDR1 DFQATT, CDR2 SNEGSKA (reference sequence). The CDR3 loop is CSAPVGIGYTF. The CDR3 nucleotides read TGCAGTGCTCCCGTGGGAATTGGCTACACCTTC.

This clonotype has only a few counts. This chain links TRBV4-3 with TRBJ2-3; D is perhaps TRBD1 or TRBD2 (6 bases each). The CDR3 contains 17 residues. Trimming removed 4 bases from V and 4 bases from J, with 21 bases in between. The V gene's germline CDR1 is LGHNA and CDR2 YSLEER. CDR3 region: CASSRYRGAALADTQYF. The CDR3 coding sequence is TGCGCCAGCAGCCGTTATAGGGGGGCCGCATTGGCAGATACGCAGTATTTT.

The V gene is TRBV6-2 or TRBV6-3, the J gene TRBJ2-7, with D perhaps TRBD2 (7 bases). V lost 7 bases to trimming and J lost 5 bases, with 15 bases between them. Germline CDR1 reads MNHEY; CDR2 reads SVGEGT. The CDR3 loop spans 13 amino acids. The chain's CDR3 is CASNPGGPNEQYF. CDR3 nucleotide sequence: TGTGCCAGCAACCCCGGGGGGCCAAACGAGCAGTACTTC.

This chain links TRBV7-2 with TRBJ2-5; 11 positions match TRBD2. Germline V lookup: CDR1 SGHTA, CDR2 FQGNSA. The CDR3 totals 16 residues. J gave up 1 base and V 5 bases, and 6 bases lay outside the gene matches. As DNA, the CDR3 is TGTGCCAGCAGCCATCTAGCGGGGGGACCCCAAGAGACCCAGTACTTC. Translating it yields CASSHLAGGPQETQYF.

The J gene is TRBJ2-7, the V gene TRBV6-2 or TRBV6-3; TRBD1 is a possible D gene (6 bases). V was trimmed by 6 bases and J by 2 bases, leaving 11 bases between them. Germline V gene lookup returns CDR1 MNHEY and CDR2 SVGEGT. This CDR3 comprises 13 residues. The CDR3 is CASSVQGPYEQYF. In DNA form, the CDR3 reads TGTGCCAGCAGCGTACAGGGACCCTACGAGCAGTACTTC.

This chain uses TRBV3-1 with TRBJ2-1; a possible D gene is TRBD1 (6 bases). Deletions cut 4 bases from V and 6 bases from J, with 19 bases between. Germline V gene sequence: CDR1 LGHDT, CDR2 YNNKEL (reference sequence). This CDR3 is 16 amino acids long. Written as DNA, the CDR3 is TGTGCCAGCAGCCCGGTCGGGACAAGGAGTCCCAATGAGCAGTTCTTC. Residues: CASSPVGTRSPNEQFF.

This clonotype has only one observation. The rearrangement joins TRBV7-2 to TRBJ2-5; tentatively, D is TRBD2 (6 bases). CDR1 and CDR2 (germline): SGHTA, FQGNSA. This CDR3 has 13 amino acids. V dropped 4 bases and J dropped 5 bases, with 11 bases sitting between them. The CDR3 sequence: CASSSRDTETQYF. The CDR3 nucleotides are TGTGCCAGCAGCTCGCGGGATACGGAGACCCAGTACTTC.

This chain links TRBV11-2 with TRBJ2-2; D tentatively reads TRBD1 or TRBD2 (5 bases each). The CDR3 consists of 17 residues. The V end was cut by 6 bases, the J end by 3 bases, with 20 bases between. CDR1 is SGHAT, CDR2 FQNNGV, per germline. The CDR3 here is CASRLLSGTLYTGELFF. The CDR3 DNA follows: TGTGCCAGCAGATTATTGTCCGGGACGCTTTACACCGGGGAGCTGTTTTTT.

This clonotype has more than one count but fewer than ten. The CDR3 nucleotides read TGTGCCAGCACCCCGTCTAGCGGGGGGTACACCGGGGAGCTGTTTTTT. It yields the protein CASTPSSGGYTGELFF. The chain joins TRBV7-6 to TRBJ2-2, with 11 bases aligning to TRBD2. CDR3 length: 16 residues. Germline loops: CDR1 SGHVS, CDR2 FNYEAQ. V lost 7 bases to trimming and J lost 3 bases; unmatched junction nucleotides: 7. Using reference TRBV7-6 and TRBJ2-2 for the parts outside the CDR3, the full variable domain is GAGVSQSPRYKVTKRGQDVALRCDPISGHVSLYWYRQALGQGPEFLTYFNYEAQQDKSGLPNDRFSAERPEGSISTLTIQRTEQRDSAMYRCASTPSSGGYTGELFFGEGSRLTVL.

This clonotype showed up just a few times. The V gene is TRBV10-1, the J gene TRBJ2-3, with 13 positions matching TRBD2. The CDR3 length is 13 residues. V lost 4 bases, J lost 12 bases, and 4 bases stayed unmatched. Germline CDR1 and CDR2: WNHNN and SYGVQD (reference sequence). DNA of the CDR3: TGCGCCAGCAGTGGAGGACTAGCGGGGGTTCAGTATTTT. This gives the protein CASSGGLAGVQYF.

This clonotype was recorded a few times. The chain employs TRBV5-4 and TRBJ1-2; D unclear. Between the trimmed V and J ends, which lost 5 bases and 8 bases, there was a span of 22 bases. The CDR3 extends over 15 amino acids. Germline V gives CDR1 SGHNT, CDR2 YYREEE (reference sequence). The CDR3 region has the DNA TGTGCCAGCAGACCCGGCGGGCAGGAGGGAAAAGGCTACACCTTC. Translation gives CASRPGGQEGKGYTF.